These 3 T cell receptor beta chains came from one sample sequenced in a study of beta chain features in type 1 diabetes (dated by TCRdb to the late 2010s). Library creation used the immunoSEQ multiplex PCR assay. The entire amount of isolated RNA was reverse transcribed using the High Capacity cDNA Reverse Transcription Kit, so the sequenced TCRB transcripts were expressed ones. Sourced from immuneACCESS, this table was stored by TCRdb with only in-frame sequences that have V and J called. A share of the clones is absent; for the studies checked, an unresolved V gene accounts for under half, and the remainder has no known explanation. This sample gives fewer than 250,000 clones in total; approximately 70% of them show up just once. 0.053% of the sample comes from the top ten. The sequencing input was naive CD4+ T cells from blood. Per the publication, the cell subset or site label means: true naive CD4+ T cells. These receptors all come from a man younger than 45 in good health.

Remarks on this clone: Other DNA variants within this sample encode the same CDR3. This sequence joins TRBV9 and TRBJ1-5; no definite D call. Trimming shortened V by 2 bases and J by 3 bases, and 9 bases separated the two germline ends. Germline lookup yields CDR1 SGDLS and CDR2 YYNGEE. The CDR3 is made up of 14 amino acids. The CDR3 reads CASSVGGFNQPQHF. The CDR3 nucleotides are TGTGCCAGCAGCGTCGGAGGGTTCAATCAGCCCCAGCATTTT. Complete variable domain (other parts from reference TRBV9 and TRBJ1-5): DSGVTQTPKHLITATGQRVTLRCSPRSGDLSVYWYQQSLDQGLQFLIQYYNGEERAKGNILERFSAQQFPDLHSELNLSSLELGDSALYFCASSVGGFNQPQHFGDGTRLSIL.

The rearrangement uses TRBV30 and TRBJ2-1; 8 positions agree with TRBD2. This CDR3 is 14 amino acids long. Per germline, CDR1 GTSNPN and CDR2 SVGIG (reference sequence). Unmatched junction bases numbered 7, after V lost 1 base and J lost 8 bases. Here the CDR3 DNA reads TGTGCCTGGAGTGGCGGGACTAGTCTCGATGAGCAGTTCTTC. This sequence encodes CAWSGGTSLDEQFF.

The J gene is TRBJ2-7, the V gene TRBV4-2; 7 bases are shared with TRBD1. There are 13 residues in the CDR3. Germline-derived CDR1 and CDR2 are LGHNA and YNFKEQ. With 0 bases clipped from V and 10 bases from J, the junction kept 6 bases outside the gene matches. In DNA form, the CDR3 reads TGTGCCAGCAGCCAAGAGATTGACAGGGACCAGTACTTC. Translated: CASSQEIDRDQYF.